One sample yielded the 7 T cell receptor beta chains listed below, sequenced in a study of radiotherapy plus CTLA-4 blockade in lung cancer. Clones were sequenced by immunoSEQ multiplex PCR, and TCRdb holds only the in-frame ones, with some missing. The sample carries fewer than 85,000 clones, approximately 86% recorded once. Material: peripheral blood, obtained from a patient treated with radiotherapy plus ipilimumab. These receptors all come from a human donor with non-small cell lung cancer who had stable disease on radiotherapy plus ipilimumab.

This clone rates as medium-sized (0.01 to 0.1%). This chain links TRBV21-1 with TRBJ2-7; the DNA was not used to check the table's D call, TRBD2. TRBV21-1 is noted as a pseudogene. The CDR3 length is 9 residues. In DNA form, the CDR3 reads TGTGCCAGCAGGTGCGATCTGTACTTC. Its protein is CASRCDLYF.

The rearrangement uses TRBV7-3 and TRBJ1-1; weak D call: TRBD1 (6 bases). CDR1 and CDR2 (germline): SGHTA, FQGTGA. There are 14 residues in the CDR3. V was trimmed by 5 bases and J by 4 bases, leaving 14 bases between them. This CDR3 reads CASSVTGPGTEAFF. The CDR3 DNA follows: TGTGCCAGCAGCGTTACAGGGCCCGGCACTGAAGCTTTCTTT.

V gene TRBV6-1 combines with J gene TRBJ1-4; 12 bases fit TRBD1. This CDR3 is 16 amino acids long. CDR1 is MNHNS and CDR2 is SASEGT in the germline V gene. J was trimmed by 11 bases and V by 4 bases; bases with no gene match: 11. This chain's CDR3 is CASSADGTGGVGKLFF. The CDR3 region has the DNA TGTGCCAGCAGTGCCGACGGGACAGGGGGCGTGGGGAAACTGTTTTTT.

The chain couples TRBV5-8 to TRBJ1-5; TRBD1 matches at 11 bases. The V gene end was trimmed by 0 bases and the J gene end by 8 bases; junction bases not matched to a gene: 4. Germline V CDR1 and CDR2: SGHTS, YDEGEE. The CDR3 length is 15 residues. This chain's CDR3 is CASSLGTGGREPQHF. The CDR3 bases are TGTGCCAGCAGCTTGGGGACAGGGGGCAGGGAGCCCCAGCATTTT.

The chain employs TRBV29-1 and TRBJ1-3, with D unresolved. V dropped 5 bases and J dropped 1 base, with 9 bases sitting between them. This CDR3 is 13 amino acids long. Germline assignment: CDR1 SQVTM and CDR2 ANQGSEA. The CDR3 loop is CSVRRDSGNTIYF. DNA of the CDR3: TGCAGCGTTCGAAGAGATTCTGGAAACACCATATATTTT.

The chain carries TRBV11-2 and TRBJ2-5; weak D call: TRBD2 (6 bases). The germline V and J ends were trimmed by 5 bases and 2 bases, with 15 bases remaining between them. CDR3 length: 15 amino acids. From germline, CDR1 is SGHAT and CDR2 FQNNGV. CDR3 sequence: CASSRSRTIQETQYF. Written as DNA, the CDR3 is TGTGCCAGCAGCCGATCACGGACTATACAAGAGACCCAGTACTTC.

With respect to this clone: The CDR3 ends on some other residue instead of the conserved phenylalanine or tryptophan, so this is likely a read error. The CDR3 reads CASSLFPGRFDYGYTL. The CDR3 nucleotides are TGTGCCAGCAGTTTATTTCCGGGGAGGTTCGACTATGGCTACACCCTC. The rearrangement links TRBV28 to TRBJ1-2; no reliable D call. The germline V gene encodes CDR1 MDHEN and CDR2 SYDVKM. The CDR3 covers 16 residues. The V end was cut by 1 base, the J end by 3 bases, with 15 bases between.